This note documents a single T cell receptor (beta chain) sequence. This sample stems from a study of cytomegalovirus exposure and HLA in healthy donors. This PCR relied on a set of 60 Vbeta primers and 13 Jbeta primers. Source study methods: The authors later counted 70 million to 80 million unique TCR beta chains, some 12 million of them shared. TCRdb's table, derived via immunoSEQ multiplex PCR, lists solely in-frame clones and lacks some. Clone size and the V and J calls come from that table; the DNA yielded D and trimming. The sample consists of roughly 120,000 clones, 79% of them appearing once. This CDR3 is 14 amino acids long. CDR1 and CDR2 (germline): MNHEY, SMNVEV (reference sequence). With 5 bases clipped from V and 5 bases from J, the junction kept 6 bases outside the gene matches.

The TCR comes from a young man in good health and CMV-seronegative. V usage is TRBV27 and J usage is TRBJ2-1; TRBD2 aligns across 7 bases. Sequencing input: PBMCs. CDR3 sequence: CASSRGSLNNEQFF. The CDR3 DNA follows: TGTGCCAGCAGTCGCGGGAGTCTAAACAATGAGCAGTTCTTC.